One and the same sample provided the 10 T cell receptor beta chains below, sequenced in a study of blood T cell repertoires in COVID-19. Generated by immunoSEQ multiplex PCR, the TCRdb table keeps only in-frame clones and is missing some. The sample yields about 200,000 clones, around 87% seen once. Sequenced sample: peripheral blood. The source of these receptors is a woman aged 45-60 years with COVID-19, enrolled during active disease.

The gene calls are TRBV2 and TRBJ1-4, with 8 bases fitting TRBD1. Losses at the gene ends were 4 bases for V and 4 bases for J; bases not matched to a gene: 2. The CDR3 is 14 residues long. Germline V gene sequence: CDR1 SNHLY, CDR2 FYNNEI. The CDR3 bases are TGTGCCAGCAGTGTCGACAGGGGTAATGAAAAACTGTTTTTT. Amino acids: CASSVDRGNEKLFF.

The rearrangement uses TRBV24-1 and TRBJ2-1, with 7 bases lining up with TRBD1. Germline CDR1 is KGHDR and CDR2 is SFDVKD. Germline trimming cut 6 bases from V and 3 bases from J; bases unmatched to any gene: 7. CDR3 length: 15 amino acids. The CDR3 bases are TGTGCCACCAGTCGGACAGGCGCTATCTACAATGAGCAGTTCTTC. Protein sequence: CATSRTGAIYNEQFF.

The rearrangement uses TRBV10-3 and TRBJ1-2; perhaps TRBD1 as D (5 bases). CDR1 is ENHRY, CDR2 SYGVKD, per germline. With 7 bases removed from V and 4 bases from J, the gap between germline ends came to 16 bases. This CDR3 is built from 14 residues. CDR3 DNA sequence: TGTGCCATCACCCGGGACTTAAATTTCTATGGCTACACCTTC. This sequence encodes CAITRDLNFYGYTF.

The rearrangement uses TRBV6-6 and TRBJ1-2; D is undetermined. Trimming took 6 bases from V and 1 from J, leaving 6 bases between them. Germline CDR1 MNHNY, CDR2 SVGAGI (reference sequence). This CDR3 region has 12 residues. The DNA for the CDR3 is TGTGCCAGCAGGACAAGTAACTATGGCTACACCTTC. Its protein product is CASRTSNYGYTF.

The rearrangement joins TRBV6-1 to TRBJ2-3; 9 nucleotides line up with TRBD1. Germline trimming cut 2 bases from V and 2 bases from J; bases unmatched to any gene: 14. The CDR3 loop spans 19 amino acids. Germline assignment: CDR1 MNHNS and CDR2 SASEGT. The CDR3 DNA sequence: TGTGCCAGCAGTGAACTCCCGGGCTCTCGGGACAGGGTCACAGATACGCAGTATTTT. Its protein product is CASSELPGSRDRVTDTQYF.

This chain joins TRBV7-2 and TRBJ2-7; D perhaps matches TRBD1 (6 bases). From germline, CDR1 is SGHTA and CDR2 FQGNSA. There are 14 residues in the CDR3. V was trimmed by 2 bases and J by 0 bases, leaving 8 bases between them. CDR3 loop: CASSLSGASYEQYF. The DNA of the CDR3 is TGTGCCAGCAGCTTATCAGGGGCCTCCTACGAGCAGTACTTC.

The chain couples TRBV5-8 to TRBJ1-4; D is perhaps TRBD1 (5 bases). CDR3 length equals 13 residues. Trimming took 4 bases from V and 14 from J, leaving 18 bases between them. In germline, CDR1 is SGHTS, CDR2 YDEGEE. CDR3 protein: CASSRETVNPLFF. The CDR3 DNA sequence: TGTGCCAGCAGCCGCGAGACAGTCAATCCTCTGTTTTTT.

The CDR3 DNA reads TGTGCCAGCAGTGTTTCGAGCAACTATGGCTACACCTTC. As protein: CASSVSSNYGYTF. J is TRBJ1-2 and V is TRBV25-1; D gene uncertain. CDR1 MGHDK and CDR2 SYGVNS come from the germline V gene. CDR3 length: 13 residues. The germline V and J ends were trimmed by 4 bases and 2 bases, with 8 bases remaining between them.

CDR3 in amino acids: CASSLGQELDQPQHF. The CDR3 DNA sequence: TGTGCCAGCAGCTTGGGACAGGAATTAGATCAGCCCCAGCATTTT. The genes are TRBV5-6 and TRBJ1-5, with D possibly matching TRBD1 (6 bases). Germline CDR1 SGHDT, CDR2 YYEEEE. V gave up 0 bases and J gave up 5 bases, with 12 bases separating them. The CDR3 is 15 amino acids.

The rearrangement joins TRBV6-5 to TRBJ2-2; no definite D call. The CDR3 spans 11 residues. V lost 6 bases to trimming and J lost 5 bases, with 4 bases between them. Looked up from germline, CDR1 is MNHEY and CDR2 is SVGAGI. DNA for the CDR3: TGTGCCAGCAGGGAGACCGGGGAGCTGTTTTTT. Its translation is CASRETGELFF.